The clone carrying this T cell receptor beta chain was counted ten times or more. The target antigen is unknown. This specimen belongs to a study of T cells in Graves' hyperthyroidism and ophthalmopathy. Across the study: Staff took peripheral blood when the initial diagnosis was made, before any treatment began. Study findings and constraints: The model's output predicted ophthalmopathy at a median of 6.5 months prior to onset. Most thyroid clonotypes with frequency above 0.001 were detected in blood.

TCR beta CDR3 regions were amplified from RNA transcripts. A first-round RT-PCR of the TCR CDR3 used the HTBI primer set. Each CDR3 protein is one row after TCRdb ran MiXCR on the multiplex PCR reads. This sample yields fewer than 700,000 distinct CDR3 sequences, of which roughly a sixth are seen a single time; 15% to 20% belongs to the top ten. Each person with ophthalmopathy scored at least 3 on the Clinical Activity Score, reached NOSPECS grade 4 or higher, and had been ill under 3 months. Input material: blood. The source is a woman aged 18-35 years with Graves' ophthalmopathy.

The CDR3 DNA reads TGCAGTGCTAGAGATCCGCCGAACACTGAAGCTTTCTTT. Translating gives CSARDPPNTEAFF. J is TRBJ1-1 and V is TRBV20-1; D gene ambiguous. Germline-derived CDR1 and CDR2 are DFQATT and SNEGSKA (reference sequence). The CDR3 totals 13 residues. The V and J ends lost 0 bases and 1 base respectively, with 6 bases between them.